The 8 T cell receptor beta chains below all came from one sample that was sequenced in a study of cytomegalovirus exposure and HLA in healthy donors. The PCR used 60 Vbeta and 13 Jbeta primers. The assay was immunoSEQ multiplex PCR, and TCRdb's table has in-frame clones only and misses some. Reported are around 100,000 clones; the ten largest clones contain 6.5% to 7%. What was sequenced was PBMCs. Receptors were obtained from a man in his forties in good health and CMV-seropositive.

This sequence joins TRBV25-1 and TRBJ2-7; D is ambiguous. Germline CDR1 reads MGHDK; CDR2 reads SYGVNS. V lost 2 bases to trimming and J lost 2 bases, with 7 bases between them. The CDR3 is 13 residues long. CDR3 DNA: TGTGCCAGCAGTGAAGTAGTAGCCTACGAGCAGTACTTC. It yields the protein CASSEVVAYEQYF.

The chain combines TRBV7-8 with TRBJ2-7; unclear D gene. CDR3 length equals 13 residues. Germline V gene lookup returns CDR1 SGHVS and CDR2 FQNEAQ. V shed 3 bases and J shed 5 bases, with 11 bases lying between them. In DNA form, the CDR3 reads TGTGCCAGCAGCTTCAGTCCAGTTAACGAGCAGTACTTC. Translating gives CASSFSPVNEQYF.

The J gene is TRBJ2-2, the V gene TRBV19; TRBD2 is a possible D gene (5 bases). Trimming removed 3 bases at V and 5 bases at J, with 10 bases between. In germline, CDR1 is LNHDA, CDR2 SQIVND (reference sequence). This CDR3 is 14 amino acids long. The CDR3 DNA sequence: TGTGCCAGTAGTATTCTAGCAGTTACCGGGGAGCTGTTTTTT. This codes for CASSILAVTGELFF.

The gene calls are TRBV19 and TRBJ2-2, with a possible D match to TRBD1 (6 bases). V dropped 8 bases and J dropped 4 bases, with 17 bases sitting between them. The CDR3 consists of 15 residues. The V gene's germline CDR1 is LNHDA and CDR2 SQIVND (reference sequence). Written as DNA, the CDR3 is TGTGCCAGTTCCCAGGGGCCGGGGAGCACCGGGGAGCTGTTTTTT. The encoded protein is CASSQGPGSTGELFF.

V gene TRBV6-5 combines with J gene TRBJ2-7; D might be TRBD1 (6 bases). Trimming took 6 bases from V and 0 from J, leaving 15 bases between them. CDR1 MNHEY and CDR2 SVGAGI come from the germline V gene. The CDR3 runs 15 residues. This chain's CDR3 is CASSRTGKSSYEQYF. CDR3 DNA: TGTGCCAGCAGCCGTACAGGGAAGAGCTCCTACGAGCAGTACTTC.

This rearrangement joins TRBV7-7 to TRBJ2-7; D is perhaps TRBD2 (6 bases). Germline V gene lookup returns CDR1 SSHAT and CDR2 FNYEAQ (reference sequence). The ends were cut back, 5 bases at V and 5 bases at J, with 19 bases in the middle. The CDR3 loop spans 15 amino acids. The CDR3 sequence is CASSPTPGEVNEQYF. Written as DNA, the CDR3 is TGTGCCAGCAGCCCCACCCCGGGAGAAGTTAACGAGCAGTACTTC.

The V call is TRBV10-2, the J call TRBJ1-2; D might be TRBD1 (5 bases). Looked up from germline, CDR1 is WSHSY and CDR2 is SAAADI. With 0 bases removed from V and 3 bases from J, the gap between germline ends came to 11 bases. CDR3 size: 15 residues. Here the CDR3 DNA reads TGCGCCAGCAGTGAGTCGTCAGGGACTCACTATGGCTACACCTTC. Translated: CASSESSGTHYGYTF.

The genes are TRBV7-2 and TRBJ2-7, with a weak D call TRBD2 (6 bases). This CDR3 is built from 16 residues. The germline V and J ends were trimmed by 8 bases and 8 bases, with 28 bases remaining between them. Germline-derived CDR1 and CDR2 are SGHTA and FQGNSA. The CDR3 coding sequence is TGTGCCAGCGGCTCACCGCGGAGGGGCGCGGTGGGGCAGCAGTACTTC. Translation: CASGSPRRGAVGQQYF. The full variable domain, in which reference TRBV7-2 and TRBJ2-7 provide the parts outside the CDR3, is GAGVSQSPSNKVTEKGKDVELRCDPISGHTALYWYRQSLGQGLEFLIYFQGNSAPDKSGLPSDRFSAERTGGSVSTLTIQRTQQEDSAVYLCASGSPRRGAVGQQYFGPGTRLTVT.